This T cell receptor (beta chain) originates from a study of Tregs in tolerant kidney transplant recipients. Study background: CD4+CD25+CD127- cells came from approximately 3-day belatacept mixed lymphocyte reactions, some with approximately five-day graft donor restimulation. Recipient cells were told from donor cells by antibody staining.

Notes on this clone: The antigen is unknown.

Unmatched junction bases numbered 19, after V lost 3 bases and J lost 12 bases. Germline V gives CDR1 MGHRA, CDR2 YSYEKL. This CDR3 comprises 17 residues. Study-wide results and limits: This study did not directly address biological reproducibility. Findings come from small patient numbers and require larger validation.

Sequenced by immunoSEQ multiplex PCR; TCRdb stores in-frame clones only, minus some. The data show 15,000 to 20,000 clones, with 61% seen just once and 2.5% to 3.5% held by the top ten. The sequencing sample was made of Tregs from blood cultured with allogeneic cells. The chain uses TRBV4-1 and TRBJ2-1, with 8 nucleotides matching TRBD2. The sequence was obtained from a human donor in good health. The CDR3 nucleotides read TGCGCCAGCAGCCACTCCACCGGGAGGGCCTTTCACCTAGGGCAGTTCTTC. This gives the protein CASSHSTGRAFHLGQFF.